These 20 T cell receptor beta chains share one sample of origin, sequenced in a study of cytotoxic CD8 clonotypes in ibrutinib-treated CLL. The assay was immunoSEQ multiplex PCR, and TCRdb's table has in-frame clones only and misses some. The sample includes 160,000 or so clones, about 88% seen only once; the top ten take 3% to 3.5%. This material consisted of PBMCs, taken at disease progression, from a patient treated with ibrutinib. These receptor sequences come from a human donor with chronic lymphocytic leukemia.

The chain employs TRBV29-1 and TRBJ1-1; perhaps TRBD1 as D (6 bases). V lost 6 bases and J 7 bases, leaving 15 bases between the germline ends. Germline V gives CDR1 SQVTM, CDR2 ANQGSEA. This CDR3 spans 12 amino acids. As DNA, the CDR3 is TGCAGCGTGATAGGGGGGGCTGTTGAAGCTTTCTTT. Translated: CSVIGGAVEAFF.

The CDR3 reads CASSLIGGNDYSSYNEQFF. In DNA, the CDR3 is TGTGCCAGCAGCTTAATCGGAGGGAATGACTATTCCTCCTACAATGAGCAGTTCTTC. The chain has TRBV7-8 and TRBJ2-1; tentative D call: TRBD2 (6 bases). The CDR3 length is 19 residues. Between the trimmed V and J ends, which lost 2 bases and 0 bases, there was a span of 20 bases. Germline values: CDR1 SGHVS, CDR2 FQNEAQ.

This clone was observed once. The V call is TRBV27, the J call TRBJ1-4; tentatively, D is TRBD1 (5 bases). Germline CDR1 is MNHEY and CDR2 is SMNVEV (reference sequence). The CDR3 runs to 15 residues. V was clipped by 5 bases and J by 0 bases, with 10 bases between them. As DNA, the CDR3 is TGTGCCAGCAGTCGACAGCCTACAACTAATGAAAAACTGTTTTTT. Translated, it gives CASSRQPTTNEKLFF. The variable domain in full, with the rest retrieved from reference TRBV27 and TRBJ1-4, is EAQVTQNPRYLITVTGKKLTVTCSQNMNHEYMSWYRQDPGLGLRQIYYSMNVEVTDKGDVPEGYKVSRKEKRNFPLILESPSPNQTSLYFCASSRQPTTNEKLFFGSGTQLSVL.

This chain's CDR3 is CASSLDRDFEQYF. The DNA of the CDR3 is TGCGCCAGCAGCCTTGACCGGGATTTCGAGCAGTACTTC. This chain connects TRBV5-1 to TRBJ2-7, with a tentative D call TRBD2 (5 bases). Trimming cost V 4 bases and J 6 bases, with 14 bases left between them. Germline V gene lookup returns CDR1 SGHRS and CDR2 YFSETQ. The CDR3 loop spans 13 amino acids.

CDR3 region: CASSLAFDSSPGANVLTF. As DNA, the CDR3 is TGCGCCAGCAGCTTGGCTTTCGACAGTAGCCCTGGGGCCAACGTCCTGACTTTC. This sequence joins TRBV5-1 and TRBJ2-6; TRBD1 might be the D (5 bases). V lost 0 bases and J 2 bases, leaving 15 bases between the germline ends. The CDR3 has 18 residues. Germline assignment: CDR1 SGHRS and CDR2 YFSETQ.

V gene TRBV4-2 combines with J gene TRBJ1-4; D remains ambiguous. Deletions cut 0 bases from V and 3 bases from J, with 11 bases between. The CDR3 runs 16 residues. Germline V gene sequence: CDR1 LGHNA, CDR2 YNFKEQ. CDR3 loop: CASSQERGIPNEKLFF. As DNA, the CDR3 is TGTGCCAGCAGCCAAGAACGAGGGATACCTAATGAAAAACTGTTTTTT.

The rearrangement uses TRBV9 and TRBJ1-5; D remains unclear. The V gene's germline CDR1 is SGDLS and CDR2 YYNGEE. V lost 0 bases, J lost 4 bases, and 11 bases lay in between. This CDR3 is built from 15 residues. CDR3 sequence: CASSVEGIVNQPQHF. CDR3 bases: TGTGCCAGCAGCGTAGAAGGGATTGTGAATCAGCCCCAGCATTTT. Variable domain in full (rest from reference TRBV9 and TRBJ1-5): DSGVTQTPKHLITATGQRVTLRCSPRSGDLSVYWYQQSLDQGLQFLIQYYNGEERAKGNILERFSAQQFPDLHSELNLSSLELGDSALYFCASSVEGIVNQPQHFGDGTRLSIL.

The chain recombines TRBV27 with TRBJ1-1; D is undetermined. The CDR3 has 14 amino acids. The V end was cut by 3 bases, the J end by 2 bases, with 10 bases between. Per germline, CDR1 MNHEY and CDR2 SMNVEV (reference sequence). This CDR3 is CASSLRGSNTEAFF. CDR3 sequence (DNA): TGTGCCAGCAGTTTGAGAGGATCCAACACTGAAGCTTTCTTT.

The chain carries TRBV6-5 and TRBJ2-3; no definite D call. Germline values: CDR1 MNHEY, CDR2 SVGAGI. This CDR3 is 13 amino acids long. Trimming stripped 6 bases from V and 0 bases from J, with 7 bases between. The CDR3 loop is CASRRGSTDTQYF. The DNA of the CDR3 is TGTGCCAGCAGGAGAGGAAGCACAGATACGCAGTATTTT.

V and J are TRBV9 and TRBJ1-2, with a possible D match to TRBD1 (5 bases). The CDR3 extends over 16 amino acids. Germline lookup yields CDR1 SGDLS and CDR2 YYNGEE. Trimming removed 4 bases at V and 8 bases at J, with 24 bases between. DNA of the CDR3: TGTGCCAGCAGCCCGCGCTCCACGCAGGGAGGCGGCGGCTACACCTTC. Translation gives CASSPRSTQGGGGYTF.

The chain uses TRBV15 and TRBJ2-1, with D tentatively TRBD2 (5 bases). This CDR3 comprises 16 residues. Germline V gene sequence: CDR1 LNHNV, CDR2 YYDKDF (reference sequence). V shed 4 bases and J shed 2 bases, with 15 bases lying between them. In DNA form, the CDR3 reads TGTGCCACCAGCACCCTCGGGCTAGCCCCCTACAATGAGCAGTTCTTC. Its protein product is CATSTLGLAPYNEQFF.

The chain employs TRBV7-3 and TRBJ1-1; 7 nucleotides agree with TRBD1. The V gene's germline CDR1 is SGHTA and CDR2 FQGTGA. Unmatched junction bases numbered 7, after V lost 3 bases and J lost 3 bases. The CDR3 has 15 residues. For the CDR3, the DNA is TGTGCCAGCAGCTTGCAAGGGGGCCTATACACTGAAGCTTTCTTT. Its protein product is CASSLQGGLYTEAFF.

The rearrangement joins TRBV6-5 to TRBJ2-4; either TRBD1 or TRBD2 may fit D (6 bases each). Germline V gives CDR1 MNHEY, CDR2 SVGAGI. Trimming pared 4 bases from V and 0 bases from J, leaving 13 bases between. CDR3 length equals 16 residues. CDR3 in amino acids: CASSSGGGQAKNIQYF. The DNA of the CDR3 is TGTGCCAGCAGTTCCGGGGGCGGTCAAGCCAAAAACATTCAGTACTTC.

The chain carries TRBV7-9 and TRBJ2-1; 7 bases align to TRBD2. V was clipped by 4 bases and J by 3 bases; unmatched bases: 18. CDR1 and CDR2 from the germline V gene are SEHNR and FQNEAQ (reference sequence). The CDR3 consists of 19 residues. CDR3: CASSSGGLSGFVGYNEQFF. The CDR3 region has the DNA TGTGCCAGCAGCTCCGGTGGGCTTAGCGGGTTCGTGGGCTACAATGAGCAGTTCTTC.

This chain joins TRBV28 and TRBJ2-4; D call uncertain. CDR1 and CDR2 from the germline V gene are MDHEN and SYDVKM. Deletions cut 8 bases from V and 8 bases from J, with 16 bases between. This CDR3 region has 13 residues. The CDR3 nucleotides are TGTGCCAGCTGGTCAGGTCTTATAGACATTCAGTACTTC. This gives the protein CASWSGLIDIQYF.

The chain couples TRBV7-2 to TRBJ2-1; D is possibly TRBD2 (6 bases). Germline CDR1 is SGHTA and CDR2 is FQGNSA. This CDR3 has 16 residues. Trimming left V 2 bases short and J 0 bases short, with 11 bases between. Written as DNA, the CDR3 is TGTGCCAGCAGCTTACGGACTACAGCCTCCTACAATGAGCAGTTCTTC. Its translation is CASSLRTTASYNEQFF.

As DNA, the CDR3 is TGCAGCGTTCCCGGACAGAGCACTGAAGCTTTCTTT. Protein: CSVPGQSTEAFF. The chain has TRBV29-1 and TRBJ1-1; D possibly corresponds to TRBD1 (6 bases). CDR1 is SQVTM, CDR2 ANQGSEA, per germline. The CDR3 runs 12 residues. Trimming took off 5 bases at V and 4 bases at J, with 11 bases between the two ends.

This chain joins TRBV4-1 and TRBJ2-1; 10 bases map to TRBD2. The CDR3 covers 16 residues. Germline V CDR1 and CDR2: MGHRA, YSYEKL. V gave up 7 bases and J gave up 1 base; unmatched junction bases: 7. The CDR3: CASMALAGESYNEQFF. The CDR3, as DNA: TGCGCCAGCATGGCCCTAGCGGGAGAGTCCTACAATGAGCAGTTCTTC.

This chain links TRBV6-1 with TRBJ2-2; TRBD2 might be the D (6 bases). The CDR3 is made up of 15 amino acids. V lost 0 bases to trimming and J lost 4 bases, with 9 bases between them. Germline loops: CDR1 MNHNS, CDR2 SASEGT. CDR3 coding DNA: TGTGCCAGCAGTGAAGCGGGGGGAGGCACCGGGGAGCTGTTTTTT. Residues: CASSEAGGGTGELFF.

This rearrangement joins TRBV18 to TRBJ2-5, with TRBD1 matching 7 bases. There are 14 residues in the CDR3. The V segment lost 4 bases and the J segment 5 bases; nucleotides outside the gene matches: 7. Germline loops: CDR1 KGHSH, CDR2 LQKENI. The CDR3, as DNA: TGTGCCAGCTCACTGCGACAGGGAAGGGAGACCCAGTACTTC. Translating it yields CASSLRQGRETQYF.